This T cell receptor beta chain was found in a study of neurological immune-mediated disorders. This clonotype has a count of ten or more. The cells used in sorted libraries, CD4+ or CD8+ T cells, numbered roughly 910,000. V lost 3 bases and J lost 4; bases outside the gene matches: 10. Germline lookup yields CDR1 SQVTM and CDR2 ANQGSEA. This CDR3 comprises 15 residues. The yield of each sequencing run was over 180 million TCR-beta sequences from 15-18 subjects. TCRdb analysed the 5' RACE reads with MiXCR anew, one entry per CDR3 protein. Of about 21,000 distinct CDR3 sequences listed, approximately 15% are singletons.

This receptor was taken from a woman aged 18-30 years with multiple sclerosis. The chain links TRBV29-1 to TRBJ2-3, with 7 bases fitting TRBD2. Material for sequencing was CD8+ T cells from blood. The DNA of the CDR3 is TGCAGCGTTGATGGATGGGGGGAGGGAGCAGATACGCAGTATTTT. Protein: CSVDGWGEGADTQYF.